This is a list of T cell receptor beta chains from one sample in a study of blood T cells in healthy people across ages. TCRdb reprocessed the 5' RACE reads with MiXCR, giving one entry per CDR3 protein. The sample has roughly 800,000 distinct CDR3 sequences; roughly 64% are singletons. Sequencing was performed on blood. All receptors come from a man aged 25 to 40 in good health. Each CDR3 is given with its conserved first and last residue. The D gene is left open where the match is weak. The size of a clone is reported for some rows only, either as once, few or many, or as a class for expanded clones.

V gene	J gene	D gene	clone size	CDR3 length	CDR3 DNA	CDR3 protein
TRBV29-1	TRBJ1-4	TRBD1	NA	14	TGCAGCGTCAGACAGGGAGGAACTAATGAAAAACTGTTTTTT	CSVRQGGTNEKLFF
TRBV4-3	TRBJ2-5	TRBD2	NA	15	TGCGCCAGCAGCCGGACTAGCGGGAGACAAGAGACCCAGTACTTC	CASSRTSGRQETQYF
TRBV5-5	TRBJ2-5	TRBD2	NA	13	TGTGCCAGCAGTTCCGGGAGGATGGAGACCCAGTACTTC	CASSSGRMETQYF
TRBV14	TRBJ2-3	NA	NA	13	TGTGCCAGCAGCCAAGTAGTCCCAGATACGCAGTATTTT	CASSQVVPDTQYF
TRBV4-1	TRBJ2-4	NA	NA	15	TGCGCCAGCAGCCAAGACAGGTCGGCCAAAAACATTCAGTACTTC	CASSQDRSAKNIQYF
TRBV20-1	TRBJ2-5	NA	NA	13	TGCAGTGCCAATGGACGCGACCAAGAGACCCAGTACTTC	CSANGRDQETQYF
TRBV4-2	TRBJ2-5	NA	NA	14	TGTGCCAGCAGCCAAGTATCAAGCCCAGAGACCCAGTACTTC	CASSQVSSPETQYF
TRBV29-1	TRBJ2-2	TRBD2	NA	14	TGCAGCGTTGGTGGGACTACGAACACCGGGGAGCTGTTTTTT	CSVGGTTNTGELFF
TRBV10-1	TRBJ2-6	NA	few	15	TGCGCCAGCAGTTCAGGGGAAGCTGGGGCCAACGTCCTGACTTTC	CASSSGEAGANVLTF
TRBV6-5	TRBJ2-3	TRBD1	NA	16	TGTGCCAGCAGTTACTCAACTAGACAGGGAACAGATACGCAGTATTTT	CASSYSTRQGTDTQYF
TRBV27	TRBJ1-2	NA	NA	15	TGTGCCAGCAGTTCCCAACCGACATACGTCAATGGCTACACCTTC	CASSSQPTYVNGYTF
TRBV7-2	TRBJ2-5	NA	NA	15	TGTGCCAGCAGCTCCTCAGACGGGGTCCAAGAGACCCAGTACTTC	CASSSSDGVQETQYF
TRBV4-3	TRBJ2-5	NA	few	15	TGCGCCAGCAGCCAGCATGGACAGGGAGGGGAGACCCAGTACTTC	CASSQHGQGGETQYF
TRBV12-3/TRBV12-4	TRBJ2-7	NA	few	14	TGTGCCAGCAGTTTCAGTATTAGCTCCTACGAGCAGTACTTC	CASSFSISSYEQYF
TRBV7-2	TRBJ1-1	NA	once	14	TGTGCCAGCAGCTTGGGGGTGGCGAACACTGAAGCTTTCTTT	CASSLGVANTEAFF
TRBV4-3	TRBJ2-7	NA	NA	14	TGCGCCAGCAGCCAAGATACCCAGGGCTACGAGCAGTACTTC	CASSQDTQGYEQYF
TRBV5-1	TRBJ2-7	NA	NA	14	TGCGCCAGCAGCTTGGGTGTCAGGGTCAACGAGCAGTACTTC	CASSLGVRVNEQYF
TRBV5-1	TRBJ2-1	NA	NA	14	TGCGCCAGCAGCTTCTTCGGGACCCCAGAGACCCAGTTCTTC	CASSFFGTPETQFF
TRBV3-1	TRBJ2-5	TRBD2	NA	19	TGTGCCAGCAGCCAAGAGCGCTCCCCACTAGCGGGAGTGTTAGAGACCCAGTACTTC	CASSQERSPLAGVLETQYF
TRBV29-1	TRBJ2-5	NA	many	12	TGCAGCGTTGAAAACAGACAAGAGACCCAGTACTTC	CSVENRQETQYF
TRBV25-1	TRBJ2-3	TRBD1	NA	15	TGTGCCAGCAGTCAGACAGGGCGGTTCACAGATACGCAGTATTTT	CASSQTGRFTDTQYF
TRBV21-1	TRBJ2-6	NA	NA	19	TGTGCCAGCAGCAGAAGCGAAGCGACAGGGGACTCTGGGGCCAACGTCCTGACTTTC	CASSRSEATGDSGANVLTF
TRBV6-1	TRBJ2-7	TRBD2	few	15	TGTGCCAGCAGTGAAGACGCGGGAGGGAGGAGCGAGCAGTACTTC	CASSEDAGGRSEQYF
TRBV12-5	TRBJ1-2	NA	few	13	TGTGCTAGTGGACTCCCGCGTTCGGGGCGCTACACCTTC	CASGLPRSGRYTF
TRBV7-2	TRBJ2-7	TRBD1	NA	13	TGTGCCTGCAGCTTAACAGGGGGCTACGAGCAGTACTTC	CACSLTGGYEQYF
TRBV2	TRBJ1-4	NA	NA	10	TGTGCCAGCGGAAGACAGCAGCTGTTTTTT	CASGRQQLFF
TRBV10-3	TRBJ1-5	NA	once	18	TGTGCCATCAGTGAGTCCGCACCCAAAAACCAGGGGAATCAGCCCCAGCATTTT	CAISESAPKNQGNQPQHF
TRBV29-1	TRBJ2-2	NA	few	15	TGCAGCGTTGTCTTTAGACACCCGAACACCGGGGAGCTGTTTTTT	CSVVFRHPNTGELFF